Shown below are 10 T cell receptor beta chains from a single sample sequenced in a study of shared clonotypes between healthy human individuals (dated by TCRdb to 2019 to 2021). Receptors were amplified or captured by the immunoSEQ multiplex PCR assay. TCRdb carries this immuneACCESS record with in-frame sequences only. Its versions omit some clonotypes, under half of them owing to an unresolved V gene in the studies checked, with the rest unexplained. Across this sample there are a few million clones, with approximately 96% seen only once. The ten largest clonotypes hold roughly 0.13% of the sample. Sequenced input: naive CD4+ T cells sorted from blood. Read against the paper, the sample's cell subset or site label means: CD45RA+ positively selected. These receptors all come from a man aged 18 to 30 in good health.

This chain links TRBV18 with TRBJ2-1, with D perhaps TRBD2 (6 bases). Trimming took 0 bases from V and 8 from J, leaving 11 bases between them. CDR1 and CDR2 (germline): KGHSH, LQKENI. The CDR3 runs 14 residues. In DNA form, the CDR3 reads TGTGCCAGCTCACCACCTCTTTGGGGGGATGAGCAGTTCTTC. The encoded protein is CASSPPLWGDEQFF.

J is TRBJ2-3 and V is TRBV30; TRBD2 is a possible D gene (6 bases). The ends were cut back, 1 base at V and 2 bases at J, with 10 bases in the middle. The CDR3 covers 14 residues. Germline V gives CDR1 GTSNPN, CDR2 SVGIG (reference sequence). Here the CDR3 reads CAWSGTTLTDTQYF. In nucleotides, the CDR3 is TGTGCCTGGAGTGGGACTACTCTCACAGATACGCAGTATTTT.

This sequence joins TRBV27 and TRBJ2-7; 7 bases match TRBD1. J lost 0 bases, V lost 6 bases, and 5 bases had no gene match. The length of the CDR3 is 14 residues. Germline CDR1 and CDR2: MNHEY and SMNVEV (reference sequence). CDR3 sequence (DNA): TGTGCCAGCAGACCTCGGGACAGCTCCTACGAGCAGTACTTC. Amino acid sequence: CASRPRDSSYEQYF.

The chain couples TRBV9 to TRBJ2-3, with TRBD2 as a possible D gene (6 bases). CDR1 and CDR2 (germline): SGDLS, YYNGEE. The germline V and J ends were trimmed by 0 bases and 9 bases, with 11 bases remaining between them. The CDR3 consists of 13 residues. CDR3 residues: CASSVDWGETQYF. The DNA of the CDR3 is TGTGCCAGCAGCGTAGATTGGGGGGAAACGCAGTATTTT.

CDR3 loop: CASNRQGEMNTEAFF. In DNA, the CDR3 is TGTGCCAGCAACCGACAGGGGGAAATGAACACTGAAGCTTTCTTT. V is TRBV6-1 and J is TRBJ1-1; 9 bases are a match to TRBD1. V shed 7 bases and J 0 bases; nucleotides not matched to a gene: 6. Germline V gives CDR1 MNHNS, CDR2 SASEGT. This CDR3 region has 15 residues.

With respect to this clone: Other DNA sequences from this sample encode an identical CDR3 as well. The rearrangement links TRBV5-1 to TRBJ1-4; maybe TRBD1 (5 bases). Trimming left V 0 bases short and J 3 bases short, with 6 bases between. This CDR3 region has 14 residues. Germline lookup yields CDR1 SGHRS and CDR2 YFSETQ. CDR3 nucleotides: TGCGCCAGCAGCTTGGGCAGGGCTAATGAAAAACTGTTTTTT. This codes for CASSLGRANEKLFF.

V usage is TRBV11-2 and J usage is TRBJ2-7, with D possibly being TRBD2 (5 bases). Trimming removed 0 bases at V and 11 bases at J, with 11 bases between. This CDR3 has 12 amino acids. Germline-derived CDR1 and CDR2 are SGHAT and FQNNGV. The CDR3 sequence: CASSLDGELEYF. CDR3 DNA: TGTGCCAGCAGCTTAGATGGGGAGTTGGAGTACTTC.

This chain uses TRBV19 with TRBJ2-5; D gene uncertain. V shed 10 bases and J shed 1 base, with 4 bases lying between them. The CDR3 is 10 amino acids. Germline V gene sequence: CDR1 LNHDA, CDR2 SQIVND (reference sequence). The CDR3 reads CAKAQETQYF. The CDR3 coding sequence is TGTGCCAAGGCCCAAGAGACCCAGTACTTC.

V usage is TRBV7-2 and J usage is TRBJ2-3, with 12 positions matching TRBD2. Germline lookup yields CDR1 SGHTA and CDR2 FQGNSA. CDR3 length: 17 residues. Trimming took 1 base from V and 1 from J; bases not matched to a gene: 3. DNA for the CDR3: TGTGCCAGCAGCTTAGTTCGACTAGCGGGGGGCACAGATACGCAGTATTTT. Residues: CASSLVRLAGGTDTQYF.

CDR3 region: CASSLGGASGELFF. The CDR3 DNA sequence: TGTGCCAGCAGCTTAGGTGGCGCGTCCGGGGAGCTGTTTTTT. V and J are TRBV11-3 and TRBJ2-2; D not resolved. The CDR3 consists of 14 residues. The ends were cut back, 1 base at V and 6 bases at J, with 9 bases in the middle. Germline CDR1 and CDR2: SGHNT and YENEEA.